Each of the 10 T cell receptor beta chains below was sequenced from the same sample in a study of early T cells in non-severe SARS-CoV-2 infection. TCRdb passed the 5' RACE reads through MiXCR, listing each CDR3 protein once. The sample holds some 89,000 distinct CDR3 sequences, more than 9.5% seen once. The source material was whole blood, sampled at baseline. These TCRs come from an adult who was a healthcare worker with PCR-confirmed SARS-CoV-2 infection or an uninfected control (not recorded which).

This clonotype turned up a few times. The chain uses TRBV7-9 and TRBJ2-1; 7 bases agree with TRBD1. The CDR3 is 13 amino acids. CDR1 and CDR2 (germline): SEHNR, FQNEAQ (reference sequence). J gave up 4 bases and V 9 bases, and 6 bases lay outside the gene matches. The CDR3 protein is CASNRGPYNEQFF. The CDR3 region has the DNA TGTGCCAGTAACAGGGGCCCTTACAATGAGCAGTTCTTC.

The chain recombines TRBV2 with TRBJ2-2, with TRBD2 identical over 13 bases. CDR3 length equals 15 residues. In germline, CDR1 is SNHLY, CDR2 FYNNEI. V lost 7 bases and J lost 8; bases outside the gene matches: 7. CDR3 region: CASTGLAGAAGELFF. The CDR3 DNA reads as TGTGCCAGCACCGGACTAGCGGGGGCCGCGGGGGAGCTGTTTTTT.

This chain joins TRBV30 and TRBJ1-2, with D tentatively TRBD1 (6 bases). Looked up from germline, CDR1 is GTSNPN and CDR2 is SVGIG (reference sequence). The CDR3 has 12 amino acids. Trimming left V 4 bases short and J 4 bases short, with 10 bases between. Here the CDR3 DNA reads TGTGCCTGGAACAGGGATGGCTATGGCTACACCTTC. Its translation is CAWNRDGYGYTF.

In this sample, this clonotype turned up a few times. This rearrangement joins TRBV20-1 to TRBJ1-1; D is perhaps TRBD1 (5 bases). CDR3 size: 14 residues. V lost 5 bases, J lost 0 bases, and 13 bases lay in between. Looked up from germline, CDR1 is DFQATT and CDR2 is SNEGSKA (reference sequence). CDR3 nucleotides: TGCAGTGCTCCCGGGACGGATTTGAACACTGAAGCTTTCTTT. Translating gives CSAPGTDLNTEAFF.

This clonotype was seen many times. The chain combines TRBV7-3 with TRBJ2-1; either TRBD1 or TRBD2 may fit D (5 bases each). The germline V gene encodes CDR1 SGHTA and CDR2 FQGTGA. Trimming left V 5 bases short and J 10 bases short, with 18 bases between. This CDR3 region has 14 residues. Written as DNA, the CDR3 is TGTGCCAGCAGCAATACAGAGGGACCAGGAGAGCAGTTCTTC. Encoded protein: CASSNTEGPGEQFF.

The table lists this clonotype with a few counts. The CDR3, as DNA: TGTGCCAGCAGCTCCTTTACAGGGCGTGGCACTGAAGCTTTCTTT. Translating gives CASSSFTGRGTEAFF. J is TRBJ1-1 and V is TRBV11-2; tentatively, D is TRBD1 (6 bases). This CDR3 spans 15 amino acids. Trimming removed 4 bases from V and 4 bases from J, with 16 bases in between. Per the germline V gene, CDR1 is SGHAT and CDR2 is FQNNGV. The full variable domain, completed using reference TRBV11-2 and TRBJ1-1, is EAGVAQSPRYKIIEKRQSVAFWCNPISGHATLYWYQQILGQGPKLLIQFQNNGVVDDSQLPKDRFSAERLKGVDSTLKIQPAKLEDSAVYLCASSSFTGRGTEAFFGQGTRLTVV.

This clonotype was recorded a few times. V usage is TRBV6-6 and J usage is TRBJ2-5; D uncertain. The CDR3 covers 14 residues. Trimming pared 5 bases from V and 1 base from J, leaving 11 bases between. CDR1 MNHNY and CDR2 SVGAGI come from the germline V gene (reference sequence). CDR3 sequence (DNA): TGTGCCAGCAGTGAACCTAATCGCCAAGAGACCCAGTACTTC. Its protein product is CASSEPNRQETQYF.

This clonotype was recorded many times. The chain combines TRBV9 with TRBJ1-6; D gene unclear. The V gene's germline CDR1 is SGDLS and CDR2 YYNGEE. CDR3 size: 15 residues. V shed 4 bases and J shed 0 bases, with 8 bases lying between them. The chain's CDR3 is CASSFGSSYNSPLHF. In nucleotides, the CDR3 is TGTGCCAGCAGCTTCGGAAGCTCCTATAATTCACCCCTCCACTTT.

This clonotype has only a few counts. The chain employs TRBV29-1 and TRBJ2-7, with D perhaps being TRBD1 or TRBD2 (6 bases each). Germline V CDR1 and CDR2: SQVTM, ANQGSEA. The CDR3 has 12 residues. Deletions cut 6 bases from V and 4 bases from J, with 13 bases between. The CDR3 loop reads CSVVGGGYEQYF. CDR3 coding DNA: TGCAGCGTGGTCGGGGGCGGTTACGAGCAGTACTTC.

The V gene is TRBV19, the J gene TRBJ1-5; D gene uncertain. There are 14 residues in the CDR3. Germline assignment: CDR1 LNHDA and CDR2 SQIVND (reference sequence). The ends were cut back, 4 bases at V and 2 bases at J, with 9 bases in the middle. The CDR3 DNA reads as TGTGCCAGTAGTACCCTCAGTGGCAATCAGCCCCAGCATTTT. This codes for CASSTLSGNQPQHF. Variable domain in full (rest from reference TRBV19 and TRBJ1-5): DGGITQSPKYLFRKEGQNVTLSCEQNLNHDAMYWYRQDPGQGLRLIYYSQIVNDFQKGDIAEGYSVSREKKESFPLTVTSAQKNPTAFYLCASSTLSGNQPQHFGDGTRLSIL.